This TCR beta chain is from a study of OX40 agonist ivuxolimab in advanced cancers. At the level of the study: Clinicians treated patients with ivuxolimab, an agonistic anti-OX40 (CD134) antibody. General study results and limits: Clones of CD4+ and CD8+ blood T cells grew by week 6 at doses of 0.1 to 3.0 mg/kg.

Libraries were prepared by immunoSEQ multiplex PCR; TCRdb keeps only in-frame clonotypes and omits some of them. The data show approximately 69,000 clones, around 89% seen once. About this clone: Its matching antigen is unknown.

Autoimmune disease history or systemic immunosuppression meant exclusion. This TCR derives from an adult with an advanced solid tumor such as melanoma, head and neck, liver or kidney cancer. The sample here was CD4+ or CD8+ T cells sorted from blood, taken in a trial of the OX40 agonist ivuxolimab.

The CDR3 DNA is TGTGCCAGCTCACTGAACCGGGAGTCACCCCTCCACTTT. Its translation: CASSLNRESPLHF. V gene TRBV18 combines with J gene TRBJ1-6; D ambiguous. This CDR3 is built from 13 residues. Germline assignment: CDR1 KGHSH and CDR2 LQKENI. V was cut by 4 bases and J by 10 bases, with 11 bases left in between. Full variable domain (rest looked up from reference TRBV18 and TRBJ1-6): NAGVMQNPRHLVRRRGQEARLRCSPMKGHSHVYWYRQLPEEGLKFMVYLQKENIIDESGMPKERFSAEFPKEGPSILRIQQVVRGDSAAYFCASSLNRESPLHFGNGTRLTVT.